This T cell receptor beta chain was observed in a study of blood T cell repertoires in COVID-19. Study-level information: Material from acute and convalescent COVID-19 was sourced from the United States, Italy and Spain. The cDNA or gDNA used as material had been derived from T cells, B-cell-depleted T cells, or PBMCs.

The Seattle patients, enrolled during active infection, were followed longitudinally. As originally analysed: Amplified reference gene primers provided the basis for estimating nucleated cell counts. Produced via immunoSEQ multiplex PCR; TCRdb's table is partial and in-frame only. The V and J calls and clone size come from that table; D and trimming were worked out from the DNA. The table includes tens of thousands of clones, about 90% detected once. CDR3 length equals 15 residues. The V gene's germline CDR1 is PRHDT and CDR2 FYEKMQ (reference sequence). V dropped 7 bases and J dropped 3; count of bases not matched to a gene: 8.

The rearrangement links TRBV13 to TRBJ2-1; 8 positions match TRBD2. Input material: peripheral blood. The receptor's source is a man in his fifties with COVID-19, enrolled during active disease. The CDR3 reads CASIDMAGGYNEQFF. The CDR3 region has the DNA TGTGCCAGCATCGACATGGCGGGAGGCTACAATGAGCAGTTCTTC.